This entry is about one TCR beta chain. This clone was recorded a few times. What this receptor recognizes is not known. Base qualities are not at hand, and no much larger clone is one base apart. As encoded in the germline V gene (reference sequence), CDR1 is SEHNR while CDR2 is FQNEAQ. V and J are trimmed by 4 bases and 10 bases, and the gene matches miss 12 bases of the junction. The CDR3 sequence holds 16 residues, the cysteine and phenylalanine included. Only the CDR3 portion is preserved as DNA: 48 bases, with reading frame beginning at the first base. The library was built by means of the immunoSEQ multiplex PCR assay. Genomic DNA from the sorted T-cell subsets was used to amplify and sequence rearranged TCR beta chain products. On the authors' methods: Repertoire diversity of productive TCR beta rearrangements was quantified using Shannon entropy and Simpson indices. To assess clonal expansion, the frequencies of the 100 most abundant productive TCR beta clonotypes were added up as a share of total reads. The TRB repertoires were scored with a self-reactivity index built on which amino acids appear at CDR3beta positions 6 and 7. Repertoire analyses used two-way ANOVA; flow cytometric analyses used Student t or Mann-Whitney tests. TCRdb re-hosts the immuneACCESS table, in-frame sequences only. Its copies lack some clones; in the studies checked, an unresolved V gene accounts for under half of them, and the cause for the rest is not known. For V, J and clone size, that table is used; D and trimming come from the DNA. This sample lists 13,000 or so clones; about 92% were detected once. The ten largest clones represent 1.1% of the sample.

Conventional CD4+ T cells were purified from blood as CD25-low CD127-high cells before genomic DNA extraction. Roughly eight healthy control donors served as the comparison group for repertoire analyses. The data stem from a study of regulatory and conventional T cells in RAG deficiency (dated by TCRdb to 2016 to 2017). Regarding the complete study: The study used high-throughput TCR beta sequencing to compare repertoire diversity and composition of Treg, conventional CD4+ and CD8+ T cells between RAG-deficient patients and healthy controls. Beyond this particular receptor, the publication reports: All patient T-cell subsets had shorter CDR3 lengths; Omenn syndrome patients showed >80% Treg-Tconv repertoire overlap at nucleotide and amino acid level. Some T-cell subset analyses were not done for some subjects. Compared with controls, Omenn syndrome and CID/AS patients had approximately 97-fold fewer unique TCR beta sequences in Treg cells, but only approximately 10-fold fewer in the other subsets. In Omenn syndrome patients, sorted CD25-high CD127-low cells may represent peripherally activated cells rather than bona fide Treg cells. RAG-deficient patients showed markedly lower Shannon entropy and higher Simpson indices than control T-cell subpopulations.

These data are also associated with another study on regulatory T cells. Per the second study: The multiplex PCR used 52 forward TRBV primers and 13 reverse TRBJ primers, with assay-based and computational corrections for amplification bias. In patients, repertoires had restricted unique TRB V-J pairs and skewed V and J gene usage, with regulatory T cells showing the most marked changes. T-cell receptor beta repertoires of sorted regulatory, conventional CD4+ and CD8+ T cells were compared between CD3G-deficient patients and healthy controls. Ficoll density separation was used to isolate peripheral blood mononuclear cells. Rearranged TRB loci were amplified from genomic DNA by multiplex PCR within the immunoSEQ assay. TRB amplicons were sequenced on an Illumina HiSeq platform. Custom algorithms error-filtered the raw sequences and aligned the raw sequences to reference gene sequences, after which the immunoSEQ online tools were used for analysis. Frequencies of productive and nonproductive TRB rearrangements were evaluated among both unique and total sequences. For group comparisons, t tests, Mann-Whitney tests or two-way ANOVA were performed in Prism software.

The receptor's source is a human donor in good health. In this chain, TRBV7-9 is recombined with TRBJ1-6; 8 junctional bases match TRBD1. Sequenced input: CD4+ effector T cells sorted from blood. The DNA sequence follows: TGTGCCAGCAGCTCGGACAGGGCCTTGAGGTGGTCACCCCTCCACTTT. Its protein is CASSSDRALRWSPLHF.